The TCR beta chain under discussion was sequenced for a study of T cell repertoires in cytomegalovirus infection. Study as a whole: Use of recently identified HLA-C-restricted and well-studied HLA-B-restricted CMV epitopes was part of the study. CMV infection together with matching HLA type was indicated by public TCR beta signatures.

TCRdb reprocessed the reads via MiXCR and lists one record per CDR3 protein. The sample carries more than 300,000 distinct CDR3 sequences, nearly 35% recorded once. This clonotype was recorded a few times. Its cognate antigen is unknown. Trimming took 0 bases from V and 0 from J, leaving 6 bases between them. Germline CDR1 SGDLS, CDR2 YYNGEE. This CDR3 region has 15 residues. Study conclusions and caveats: The ex vivo response was dominated by HLA-C-restricted CMV-specific TCR beta clonotypes.

Source: cultured PBMCs, taken from culture after CMV antigen stimulation. The V call is TRBV9, the J call TRBJ1-4; D might be TRBD1 (5 bases). The origin of this receptor is a human donor in good health (CMV status not recorded). Some clones in this sample may be carry-over from other donors' samples. In nucleotides, the CDR3 is TGTGCCAGCAGCGTAGTAGGGGCAACTAATGAAAAACTGTTTTTT. Its protein product is CASSVVGATNEKLFF.